This TCR beta chain was identified during a study of identical twins. The CDR3 is 14 residues long. V was pared by 4 bases and J by 2 bases, with 9 bases between. Germline values: CDR1 SGHRS, CDR2 YFSETQ. All donors comprised healthy Caucasians. This clonotype was counted only a few times. Its antigen is as yet unknown. TCRdb re-called the 5' RACE reads with MiXCR, one entry per CDR3 protein. The sample holds 540,000 or so distinct CDR3 sequences; under 25% are singletons and the top ten take 0.45% to 0.5%. Study results and caveats: Zero-insertion findings could be partly confounded by invariant cells (MAIT and iNKT cells).

These data were also reused for a study on yellow fever vaccine responses in identical twins.

Sequencing used CD4+ T cells sorted from blood. This receptor was identified in a woman in her late teens or twenties in good health. This rearrangement joins TRBV5-1 to TRBJ2-2; a possible D gene is TRBD1 (5 bases). The CDR3 coding sequence is TGCGCCAGCAGCATGACAGCTAACACCGGGGAGCTGTTTTTT. It codes for CASSMTANTGELFF.